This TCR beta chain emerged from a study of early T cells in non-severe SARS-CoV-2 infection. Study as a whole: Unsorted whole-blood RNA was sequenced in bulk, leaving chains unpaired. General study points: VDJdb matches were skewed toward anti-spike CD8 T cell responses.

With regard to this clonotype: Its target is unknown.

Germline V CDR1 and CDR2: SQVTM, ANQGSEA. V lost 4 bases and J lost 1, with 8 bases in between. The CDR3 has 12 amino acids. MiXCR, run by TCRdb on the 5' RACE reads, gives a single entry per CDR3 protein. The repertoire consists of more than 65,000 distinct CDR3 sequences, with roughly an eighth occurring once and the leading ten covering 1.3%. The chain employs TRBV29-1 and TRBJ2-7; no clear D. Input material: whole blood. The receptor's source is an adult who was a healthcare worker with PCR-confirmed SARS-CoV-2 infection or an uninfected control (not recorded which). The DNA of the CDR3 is TGCAGCGTTGTGACGGATTCCTACGAGCAGTACTTC. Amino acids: CSVVTDSYEQYF.